The clone carrying this TCR beta chain occurred a few times. The sample comes from a study of response to subunit inactivated influenza vaccine. TCRdb passed the RT-PCR reads through MiXCR, listing each CDR3 protein once. The data contain around 570,000 distinct CDR3 sequences, roughly 10% of them singletons. Looked up from germline, CDR1 is LGHNA and CDR2 is YNFKEQ. Between the trimmed V and J ends, which lost 1 base and 3 bases, there was a span of 15 bases. The length of the CDR3 is 16 residues. These data are also associated with another study on T cells expressing NK-cell markers. This second study notes: 5'RACE template switching with UMIs generated TCR beta cDNA. Each TCR beta repertoire originated in sorted T cells that were CD3+CD56+NKG2C+, CD3+CD56+NKG2C- or CD3+CD56-NKG2C+. HCMV seropositivity characterized most of the eight sequenced donors, and seronegativity one. In a group of about six donors, dominant NKG2C+ clonotypes represented 1.0-7.0% of CD8+ T cells. There were a handful of donors in whom these clonotypes also led the CD3+CD56-NKG2C+ fraction.

The receptor was derived from a man aged 50-59 years who received an inactivated influenza vaccine. The sample in question was PBMCs from blood, obtained on the day of vaccination. V usage is TRBV4-2 and J usage is TRBJ1-1; TRBD1 might be the D (6 bases). The CDR3: CASSQVSGRGYTEAFF. The CDR3 DNA reads as TGTGCCAGCAGCCAAGTTTCGGGCAGGGGCTACACTGAAGCTTTCTTT.